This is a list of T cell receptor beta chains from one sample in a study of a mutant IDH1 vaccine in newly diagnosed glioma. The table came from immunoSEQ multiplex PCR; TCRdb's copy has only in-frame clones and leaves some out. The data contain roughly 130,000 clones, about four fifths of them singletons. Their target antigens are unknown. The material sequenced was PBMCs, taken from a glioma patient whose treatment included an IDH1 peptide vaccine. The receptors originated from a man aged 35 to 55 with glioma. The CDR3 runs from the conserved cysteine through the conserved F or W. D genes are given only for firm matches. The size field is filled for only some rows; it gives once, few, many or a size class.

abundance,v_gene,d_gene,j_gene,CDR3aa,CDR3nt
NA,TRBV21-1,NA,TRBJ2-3,CASSKGRFTDTQYF,TGTGCCAGCAGCAAAGGTCGCTTTACAGATACGCAGTATTTT
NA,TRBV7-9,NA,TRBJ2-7,CASSLGTALTYF,TGTGCCAGCAGCTTAGGGACGGCGCTCACGTACTTC
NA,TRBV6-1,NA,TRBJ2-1,CASSEALNIWQFF,TGTGCCAGCAGTGAAGCGCTAAATATCTGGCAGTTCTTC
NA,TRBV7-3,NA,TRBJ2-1,CASSLMADSYNEQFF,TGTGCCAGCAGCTTAATGGCAGACTCCTACAATGAGCAGTTCTTC
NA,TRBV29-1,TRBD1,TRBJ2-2,CSAHRTGVTGELFF,TGCAGCGCCCACCGGACAGGGGTCACCGGGGAGCTGTTTTTT
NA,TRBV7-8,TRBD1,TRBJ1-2,CASSTNRGQPSGYTF,TGTGCCAGCAGCACAAACAGGGGACAGCCCTCTGGCTACACCTTC
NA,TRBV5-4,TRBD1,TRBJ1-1,CASSFGTGEMNTEAFF,TGTGCCAGCAGCTTCGGGACAGGGGAAATGAACACTGAAGCTTTCTTT
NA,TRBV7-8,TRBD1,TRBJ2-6,CASSSTGFVLTF,TGTGCCAGCAGCTCGACAGGGTTTGTCCTGACTTTC
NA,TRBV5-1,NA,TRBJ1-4,CASSPAGARTNEKLFF,TGCGCCAGCAGCCCCGCAGGGGCGCGGACTAATGAAAAACTGTTTTTT
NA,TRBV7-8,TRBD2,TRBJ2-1,CASSLVRAGGPKQFF,TGTGCCAGCAGCTTAGTAAGGGCGGGAGGGCCCAAGCAGTTCTTC
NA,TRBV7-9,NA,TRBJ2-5,CASRRDWGEETQYF,TGTGCCAGCAGAAGGGACTGGGGGGAAGAGACCCAGTACTTC
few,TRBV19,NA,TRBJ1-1,CASKGAWNKHTEAFF,TGTGCCAGTAAAGGGGCCTGGAATAAACACACTGAAGCTTTCTTT
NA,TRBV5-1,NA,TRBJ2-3,CASSLDWTFTDTQYF,TGCGCCAGCAGCTTGGATTGGACTTTCACAGATACGCAGTATTTT
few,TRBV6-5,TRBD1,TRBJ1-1,CASGTWDRWNTEAFF,TGTGCCAGCGGGACTTGGGACAGGTGGAACACTGAAGCTTTCTTT
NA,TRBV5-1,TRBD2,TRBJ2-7,CASSFSGTSGRPSYEQYF,TGCGCCAGCAGCTTCTCCGGGACTAGCGGGAGACCGTCCTACGAGCAGTACTTC
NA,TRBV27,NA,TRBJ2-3,CASAAGWRTDTQYF,TGTGCCAGCGCGGCAGGGTGGAGGACAGATACGCAGTATTTT
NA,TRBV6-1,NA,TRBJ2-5,CASIRGGETQYF,TGTGCCAGCATCCGGGGAGGAGAGACCCAGTACTTC
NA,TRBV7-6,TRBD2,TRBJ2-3,CASSMLAGGPYTQYF,TGTGCCAGCAGCATGTTAGCGGGGGGGCCGTATACGCAGTATTTT
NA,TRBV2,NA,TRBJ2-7,CASSLERIAYEQYF,TGTGCCAGCAGTCTTGAGCGGATCGCCTACGAGCAGTACTTC
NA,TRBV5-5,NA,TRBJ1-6,CASSFLGRGANAGSPLHF,TGTGCCAGCAGCTTCTTGGGCCGAGGCGCAAATGCGGGTTCACCCCTCCACTTT
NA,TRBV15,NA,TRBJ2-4,CATSSDRGPGIQYF,TGTGCCACCAGCAGTGATAGAGGACCGGGCATTCAGTACTTC
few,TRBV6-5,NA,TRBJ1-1,CASSYSTTNTEAFF,TGTGCCAGCAGTTACTCGACCACGAACACTGAAGCTTTCTTT
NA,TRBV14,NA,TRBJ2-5,CASSLADRSGEETQYF,TGTGCCAGCAGCCTAGCGGACAGATCCGGAGAAGAGACCCAGTACTTC
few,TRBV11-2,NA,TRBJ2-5,CASSLGAGETQYF,TGTGCCAGCAGCTTAGGGGCGGGCGAGACCCAGTACTTC
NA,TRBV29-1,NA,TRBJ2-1,CSVVLGYEQFF,TGCAGCGTCGTCCTTGGCTATGAGCAGTTCTTC
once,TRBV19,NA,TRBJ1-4,CASSGTTTNEKLFF,TGTGCCAGCAGCGGGACTACTACTAATGAAAAACTGTTTTTT
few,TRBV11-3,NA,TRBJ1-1,CASSLSGATEAFF,TGTGCCAGCAGCTTATCAGGGGCCACTGAAGCTTTCTTT
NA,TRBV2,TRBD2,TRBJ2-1,CASSRSVAGGYNEQFF,TGTGCCAGCAGTCGTTCGGTAGCGGGGGGCTACAATGAGCAGTTCTTC
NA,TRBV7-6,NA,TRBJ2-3,CASSLGAGGETDTQYF,TGTGCCAGCAGCTTAGGTGCTGGAGGAGAAACAGATACGCAGTATTTT